These T cell receptor beta chains were read from a single sample in a study of blood T cell repertoires in COVID-19. The protocol was immunoSEQ multiplex PCR, while the TCRdb copy is restricted to in-frame clones and leaves out a portion. The sample contains tens of thousands of clones, 75% to 90% of which appear only once. Sequencing was performed on peripheral blood. These receptors were obtained from a human donor in a cohort sampled during active COVID-19. Each CDR3 is given with its conserved first and last residue. Each record gives: clone size, D gene, V gene, J gene, CDR3 protein, CDR3 DNA. D genes are given only for firm matches. A clone size is listed for some rows: how often the clone was seen (once, few, many), or a class if it is expanded.

abundance: -; d_gene: -; v_gene: TRBV7-9; j_gene: TRBJ1-1; CDR3aa: CASSLDLHTEAFF; CDR3nt: TGTGCCAGCAGCTTAGATCTTCACACTGAAGCTTTCTTT
abundance: -; d_gene: TRBD2; v_gene: TRBV11-2; j_gene: TRBJ2-7; CDR3aa: CASSLDSSTAGEPYEQYF; CDR3nt: TGTGCCAGCAGCTTAGATTCGTCGACGGCGGGAGAACCCTACGAGCAGTACTTC
abundance: -; d_gene: -; v_gene: TRBV10-2; j_gene: TRBJ2-1; CDR3aa: CASRDNSYNEQFF; CDR3nt: TGCGCCAGTAGGGACAACTCCTACAATGAGCAGTTCTTC
abundance: -; d_gene: -; v_gene: TRBV6-5; j_gene: TRBJ1-2; CDR3aa: CASSYGESYGYTF; CDR3nt: TGTGCCAGCAGTTACGGGGAGTCCTATGGCTACACCTTC
abundance: -; d_gene: TRBD2; v_gene: TRBV2; j_gene: TRBJ2-2; CDR3aa: CASSVGLANTGELFF; CDR3nt: TGTGCCAGCAGCGTTGGACTAGCGAACACCGGGGAGCTGTTTTTT
abundance: -; d_gene: -; v_gene: TRBV7-9; j_gene: TRBJ1-6; CDR3aa: CASSLEGVVSPLHF; CDR3nt: TGTGCCAGCAGCTTAGAAGGGGTAGTATCACCCCTCCACTTT
abundance: once; d_gene: TRBD1; v_gene: TRBV7-9; j_gene: TRBJ1-2; CDR3aa: CASSEQGTNYGYTF; CDR3nt: TGTGCCAGCAGCGAACAGGGGACAAACTATGGCTACACCTTC
abundance: -; d_gene: TRBD2; v_gene: TRBV5-1; j_gene: TRBJ2-2; CDR3aa: CASSAGLVNTGELFF; CDR3nt: TGCGCCAGCAGTGCTGGACTAGTGAACACCGGGGAGCTGTTTTTT
abundance: -; d_gene: -; v_gene: TRBV7-9; j_gene: TRBJ1-1; CDR3aa: CASSLNQGNTEAFF; CDR3nt: TGTGCCAGCAGCTTAAACCAGGGGAACACTGAAGCTTTCTTT
abundance: -; d_gene: -; v_gene: TRBV29-1; j_gene: TRBJ1-2; CDR3aa: CSVGQGITYGYTF; CDR3nt: TGCAGCGTTGGCCAGGGGATTACCTATGGCTACACCTTC
abundance: few; d_gene: -; v_gene: TRBV30; j_gene: TRBJ1-5; CDR3aa: CAWSRTVDQPQHF; CDR3nt: TGTGCCTGGAGCAGGACAGTTGATCAGCCCCAGCATTTT
abundance: -; d_gene: -; v_gene: TRBV7-2; j_gene: TRBJ2-7; CDR3aa: CASSLSQGAGYEQYF; CDR3nt: TGTGCCAGCAGCTTATCACAGGGAGCAGGCTACGAGCAGTACTTC
abundance: once; d_gene: -; v_gene: TRBV19; j_gene: TRBJ1-1; CDR3aa: CASSRQRNTEAFF; CDR3nt: TGTGCCAGTAGTAGGCAGCGGAACACTGAAGCTTTCTTT
abundance: -; d_gene: -; v_gene: TRBV7-3; j_gene: TRBJ1-1; CDR3aa: CASQARMNTEAFF; CDR3nt: TGTGCCAGCCAGGCCCGAATGAACACTGAAGCTTTCTTT
abundance: -; d_gene: -; v_gene: TRBV24-1; j_gene: TRBJ2-3; CDR3aa: CATSDRRVNGLTDTQYF; CDR3nt: TGTGCCACCAGTGATCGAAGAGTGAATGGGCTCACAGATACGCAGTATTTT
abundance: -; d_gene: TRBD1; v_gene: TRBV7-9; j_gene: TRBJ1-1; CDR3aa: CASNRGGELAFF; CDR3nt: TGTGCCAGCAACAGGGGCGGCGAGCTAGCTTTCTTT
abundance: -; d_gene: TRBD2; v_gene: TRBV13; j_gene: TRBJ2-1; CDR3aa: CASSPRLAGETRNEQFF; CDR3nt: TGTGCCAGCAGCCCAAGACTAGCGGGGGAGACGAGGAATGAGCAGTTCTTC
abundance: -; d_gene: TRBD1; v_gene: TRBV5-1; j_gene: TRBJ1-1; CDR3aa: CASSFTGTGDEAFF; CDR3nt: TGCGCCAGCAGCTTCACCGGGACAGGGGATGAAGCTTTCTTT
abundance: -; d_gene: -; v_gene: TRBV27; j_gene: TRBJ1-1; CDR3aa: CASALGGRNTEAFF; CDR3nt: TGTGCCAGCGCCCTCGGGGGGCGTAACACTGAAGCTTTCTTT
abundance: -; d_gene: TRBD1; v_gene: TRBV6-5; j_gene: TRBJ1-1; CDR3aa: CASSLVQGVTEAFF; CDR3nt: TGTGCCAGCAGTTTGGTTCAGGGGGTCACTGAAGCTTTCTTT
abundance: -; d_gene: -; v_gene: TRBV3-1/TRBV3-2; j_gene: TRBJ2-1; CDR3aa: CASSQTEYNEQFF; CDR3nt: TGTGCCAGCAGCCAGACGGAGTACAATGAGCAGTTCTTC
abundance: once; d_gene: TRBD1; v_gene: TRBV6-6; j_gene: TRBJ1-1; CDR3aa: CASSPGALGQGRFTEAFF; CDR3nt: TGTGCCAGCAGCCCGGGGGCGCTGGGACAGGGTCGGTTCACTGAAGCTTTCTTT
abundance: -; d_gene: TRBD2; v_gene: TRBV19; j_gene: TRBJ2-4; CDR3aa: CASSTGLENIQYF; CDR3nt: TGTGCCAGTAGTACCGGACTAGAAAACATTCAGTACTTC
abundance: few; d_gene: -; v_gene: TRBV28; j_gene: TRBJ1-1; CDR3aa: CASSLPYGDTEAFF; CDR3nt: TGTGCCAGCAGTTTGCCCTACGGAGACACTGAAGCTTTCTTT
abundance: -; d_gene: -; v_gene: TRBV6-5; j_gene: TRBJ2-1; CDR3aa: CASSYSTEIRGNEQFF; CDR3nt: TGTGCCAGCAGTTACTCGACCGAGATCAGGGGAAATGAGCAGTTCTTC
abundance: -; d_gene: -; v_gene: TRBV19; j_gene: TRBJ1-5; CDR3aa: CASSVNGDGQPQHF; CDR3nt: TGTGCCAGTAGTGTCAACGGAGACGGGCAGCCCCAGCATTTT
abundance: -; d_gene: -; v_gene: TRBV28; j_gene: TRBJ2-5; CDR3aa: CASSLRLSGETQYF; CDR3nt: TGTGCCAGCAGTTTACGACTCTCAGGGGAGACCCAGTACTTC
abundance: -; d_gene: TRBD2; v_gene: TRBV5-1; j_gene: TRBJ2-1; CDR3aa: CASSLGGTSANEQFF; CDR3nt: TGCGCCAGCAGCTTGGGGGGGACTAGCGCAAATGAGCAGTTCTTC
abundance: -; d_gene: TRBD2; v_gene: TRBV6-5; j_gene: TRBJ2-5; CDR3aa: CASSSSGTSGPGTQYF; CDR3nt: TGTGCCAGCAGTTCCTCCGGGACTAGCGGGCCGGGGACCCAGTACTTC
abundance: -; d_gene: TRBD1; v_gene: TRBV6-5; j_gene: TRBJ1-5; CDR3aa: CASRSGTGYQPQHF; CDR3nt: TGTGCCAGCAGATCCGGGACAGGGTATCAGCCCCAGCATTTT
abundance: -; d_gene: -; v_gene: TRBV12-3/TRBV12-4; j_gene: TRBJ2-1; CDR3aa: CASSFGGGEQFF; CDR3nt: TGTGCCAGCAGTTTCGGCGGGGGCGAACAGTTCTTC
abundance: -; d_gene: TRBD1; v_gene: TRBV18; j_gene: TRBJ1-4; CDR3aa: CASSRDRSNEKLFF; CDR3nt: TGTGCCAGCTCAAGGGACAGAAGTAATGAAAAACTGTTTTTT